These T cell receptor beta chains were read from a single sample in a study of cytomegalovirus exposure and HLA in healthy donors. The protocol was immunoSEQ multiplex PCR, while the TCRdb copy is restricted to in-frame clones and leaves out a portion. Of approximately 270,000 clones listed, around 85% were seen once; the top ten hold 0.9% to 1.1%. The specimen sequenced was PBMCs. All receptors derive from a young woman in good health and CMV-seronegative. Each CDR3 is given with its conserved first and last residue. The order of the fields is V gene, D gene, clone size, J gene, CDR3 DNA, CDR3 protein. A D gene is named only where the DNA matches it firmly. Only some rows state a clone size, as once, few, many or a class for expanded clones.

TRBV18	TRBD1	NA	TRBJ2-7	TGTGCCAGCTCCCCCGGGACAGCGACCTACGAGCAGTACTTC	CASSPGTATYEQYF
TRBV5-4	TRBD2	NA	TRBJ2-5	TGTGCCAGCAGCATACCGGGACTAGCGGGAGGAGAGACCCAGTACTTC	CASSIPGLAGGETQYF
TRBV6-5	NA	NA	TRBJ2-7	TGTGCCAGCAGTTACTCGGGGAAGGAGGGCTACGAGCAGTACTTC	CASSYSGKEGYEQYF
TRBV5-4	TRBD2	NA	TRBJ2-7	TGTGCCAGCAGCTTGGCCGGCGGGAGCCTCTACGAGCAGTACTTC	CASSLAGGSLYEQYF
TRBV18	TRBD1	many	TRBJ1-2	TGTGCCAGCTCACGGACAGGGGGCGGAATCCATGGCTACACCTTC	CASSRTGGGIHGYTF
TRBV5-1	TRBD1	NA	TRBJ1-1	TGCGCCAGCGGTCAGGGACAGAACATGAACACTGAAGCTTTCTTT	CASGQGQNMNTEAFF
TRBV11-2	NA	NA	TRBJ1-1	TGTGCCAGCAGCTTAGAAAGGTGGGGGCGGACTGAAGCTTTCTTT	CASSLERWGRTEAFF
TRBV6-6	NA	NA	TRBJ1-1	TGTGCCAGCATTCGACAGCCGAACACTGAAGCTTTCTTT	CASIRQPNTEAFF
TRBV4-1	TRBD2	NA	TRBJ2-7	TGCGCCAGCAGCTTGCTGGGTGGGCGGGGGGAGCAGTACTTC	CASSLLGGRGEQYF
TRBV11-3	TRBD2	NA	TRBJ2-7	TGTGCCAGCAGTTTTACCGCGGGGGGTTCCTACGAGCAGTACTTC	CASSFTAGGSYEQYF
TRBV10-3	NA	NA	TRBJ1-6	TGTGCCATTAGCAGGCAGGGTGATAATTCACCCCTCCACTTT	CAISRQGDNSPLHF
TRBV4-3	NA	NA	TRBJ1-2	TGCGCCAGCAGCCAAGAGGGTGGCGGGGATTTCCTCTATGGCTACACCTTC	CASSQEGGGDFLYGYTF
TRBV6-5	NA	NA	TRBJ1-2	TGTGCCAGCAGTTACTCCGGGGGACTAACTATGGGCTACACCTTC	CASSYSGGLTMGYTF
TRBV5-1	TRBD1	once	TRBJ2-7	TGCGCCAGCAGCTTCGGACAGGGTGCTTACTACGGGTTGGAGCAGTACTTC	CASSFGQGAYYGLEQYF
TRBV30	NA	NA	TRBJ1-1	TGTGCCTGGACTAAAACGAGTAATACGGCTTTCTTT	CAWTKTSNTAFF
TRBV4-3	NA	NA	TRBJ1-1	TGCGCCAGCAGCCAAGAAGACAGCTGGACTGAAGCTTTCTTT	CASSQEDSWTEAFF
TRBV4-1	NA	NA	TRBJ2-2	TGCGCCAGCAGCCAAGGGGTTCGGGGGGCCGGCGGGGAGCTGTTTTTT	CASSQGVRGAGGELFF
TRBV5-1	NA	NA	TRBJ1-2	TGCGCCAGCAGCGTGGACGGTTCTAACTATGGCTACACCTTC	CASSVDGSNYGYTF
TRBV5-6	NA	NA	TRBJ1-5	TGTGCCAGCAGCTTGCGGTTAACGAGCAATCAGCCCCAGCATTTT	CASSLRLTSNQPQHF
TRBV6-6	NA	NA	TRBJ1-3	TGTGCCAGCAGTTATAGGGGGTCCGGAAACACCATATATTTT	CASSYRGSGNTIYF
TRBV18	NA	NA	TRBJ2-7	TGTGCCAGCTCACCACCTCCGGACAGATACTACGAGCAGTACTTC	CASSPPPDRYYEQYF
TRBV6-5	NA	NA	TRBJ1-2	TGTGCCAGCAGCCAAAAAGGACAGCAAAGACTTGGCTACACCTTC	CASSQKGQQRLGYTF
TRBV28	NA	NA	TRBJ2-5	TGTGCCAGCAGTTTTGGGGGCTTCACCAGGACCCAGTACTTC	CASSFGGFTRTQYF
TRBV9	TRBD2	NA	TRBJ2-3	TGTGCCAGCACCCTACTAGCGGGAGTACCAGATACGCAGTATTTT	CASTLLAGVPDTQYF